This T cell receptor (beta chain) stems from a study of T-cell reconstitution after alpha-beta-depleted transplantation in children. This CDR3 region has 16 residues. The V end lost 5 bases, the J end lost 1 base, and 16 bases lay between the germline ends. Points from the study as a whole: Where some patients showed high TCRbeta diversity at day 60, it came from recipient T cells and thymic progenitors that had survived. Reportedly, only several hundred clones from non-depleted graft cells drove alpha-beta T-cell counts at about two months. Among T cells one year after transplant, newly produced cells accounted for most counts and diversity.

Note on this clonotype: The antigen is unknown.

It was with unique molecular identifiers that the TCRbeta library was prepared. TCRdb re-analysed the PCR reads in MiXCR, keeping a single row per CDR3 protein. The sample lists about 900,000 distinct CDR3 sequences, about 29% occurring once. This receptor was taken from a boy under three years old who had a stem cell transplant for SCID, so the T cells may come from the graft donor. The sequencing used PBMCs, mostly from graft donor cells, collected 360 days after TCRalphabeta/CD19-depleted stem cell transplant. The V call is TRBV12-3 or TRBV12-4, the J call TRBJ2-3; D perhaps matches TRBD2 (5 bases). CDR3 residues: CASSRKPGSGTDTQYF. The DNA for the CDR3 is TGTGCCAGCAGTAGGAAGCCGGGGTCGGGCACAGATACGCAGTATTTT.